The present T cell receptor (beta chain) was sequenced within a study of blood T cell repertoires in COVID-19. Individuals drawn from 24 US areas were about 18 to 95 years old. Participants had their cohort set by participant-reported clinical history. Donors of Cohort 3 who recovered were those that had two negative PCRs, clearance, or symptom resolution. Source study methods: Amplification of reference gene primers provided the estimated nucleated cell counts. Sequenced by immunoSEQ multiplex PCR; TCRdb stores in-frame clones only, minus some. The V and J calls and clone size are taken from that table; D and trimming were inferred from the DNA. Of 200,000 to 250,000 clones in the sample, around 90% were seen once. This clone was seen once. Deletions cut 4 bases from V and 8 bases from J, with 20 bases between. The V gene's germline CDR1 is SGHTA and CDR2 FQGNSA. This CDR3 has 15 residues.

The sequenced material came from PBMCs or T cells enriched from blood (not recorded which). The receptor comes from a young man who had recovered from COVID-19. This chain links TRBV7-2 with TRBJ1-2; no reliable D call. Written as DNA, the CDR3 is TGTGCCAGCAGCTCCGCGGGATCACCACGTCGGGGCTACACCTTC. Its protein product is CASSSAGSPRRGYTF.